These 24 T cell receptor beta chains were sequenced from one sample in a study of blood T cell repertoires in COVID-19. TCRdb keeps only in-frame clones here, not all; method: immunoSEQ multiplex PCR. Of roughly 150,000 clones listed, 80% to 90% are singletons. The sample was peripheral blood. Every receptor here comes from a woman aged 45-59 years in a cohort sampled during active or convalescent COVID-19.

The chain recombines TRBV7-3 with TRBJ2-1; 8 bases are a match to TRBD1. The CDR3 loop spans 15 amino acids. Germline CDR1 is SGHTA and CDR2 is FQGTGA. The junction had 5 bases not matched to a gene; V was cut back by 2 bases and J by 5 bases. CDR3 in amino acids: CASSLGQGANNEQFF. The CDR3 DNA reads TGTGCCAGCAGCTTAGGCCAGGGGGCGAACAATGAGCAGTTCTTC. Complete variable domain (other parts from reference TRBV7-3 and TRBJ2-1): GAGVSQTPSNKVTEKGKYVELRCDPISGHTALYWYRQSLGQGPEFLIYFQGTGAADDSGLPNDRFFAVRPEGSVSTLKIQRTERGDSAVYLCASSLGQGANNEQFFGPGTRLTVL.

V is TRBV25-1 and J is TRBJ2-5, with 9 bases that match TRBD2. Per germline, CDR1 MGHDK and CDR2 SYGVNS. This CDR3 is built from 13 residues. V lost 10 bases to trimming and J lost 2 bases; unmatched junction nucleotides: 5. DNA for the CDR3: TGTGCCACCCAGCGGGGGGCTCAAGAGACCCAGTACTTC. It translates to CATQRGAQETQYF.

This rearrangement joins TRBV21-1 to TRBJ2-1; the table's D call of TRBD2 was not tested on the DNA. TRBV21-1 is an annotated pseudogene. This CDR3 contains 17 residues. The CDR3 loop is CASSKVARLARNNEQFF. CDR3 in DNA: TGTGCCAGCAGCAAAGTAGCACGACTAGCCAGGAACAATGAGCAGTTCTTC.

This clone was found a few times. This chain uses TRBV3-1 (or the pseudogene TRBV3-2) with TRBJ2-2, with 9 bases lining up with TRBD1. From germline, CDR1 is LGHDT and CDR2 YNNKEL (reference sequence). The CDR3 contains 14 residues. Trimming took 4 bases from V and 6 from J; bases not matched to a gene: 3. CDR3 in amino acids: CASSLRTGAGELFF. Written as DNA, the CDR3 is TGTGCCAGCAGCCTCCGGACAGGGGCCGGGGAGCTGTTTTTT.

The rearrangement uses TRBV24-1 and TRBJ1-2; D is uncertain. Trimming removed 0 bases from V and 8 bases from J, with 9 bases in between. The germline CDR1 and CDR2 sequences are KGHDR and SFDVKD. CDR3 size: 13 residues. The CDR3 region is CATSDLMNRGYTF. CDR3 nucleotide sequence: TGTGCCACCAGTGATTTGATGAATCGGGGCTACACCTTC.

V is TRBV6-5 and J is TRBJ2-5; D unresolved. Germline assignment: CDR1 MNHEY and CDR2 SVGAGI. V lost 6 bases to trimming and J lost 1 base, with 9 bases between them. CDR3 length: 13 amino acids. The DNA for the CDR3 is TGTGCCAGCAGCCCAGAGGCCCAAGAGACCCAGTACTTC. Encoded protein: CASSPEAQETQYF.

The V gene is TRBV7-8, the J gene TRBJ1-1, with D possibly TRBD1 on 6 matching bases. Germline CDR1 is SGHVS and CDR2 is FQNEAQ. The CDR3 spans 16 residues. V was clipped by 5 bases and J by 1 base, with 17 bases between them. The CDR3 nucleotides are TGTGCCAGCAGCCTCCCCGGGGGGGGCAGGAACACTGAAGCTTTCTTT. Translated: CASSLPGGGRNTEAFF. Variable domain in full (rest from reference TRBV7-8 and TRBJ1-1): GAGVSQSPRYKVAKRGQDVALRCDPISGHVSLFWYQQALGQGPEFLTYFQNEAQLDKSGLPSDRFFAERPEGSVSTLKIQRTQQEDSAVYLCASSLPGGGRNTEAFFGQGTRLTVV.

The rearrangement uses TRBV2 and TRBJ1-2, with D uncertain. The CDR3 consists of 13 residues. The germline V gene encodes CDR1 SNHLY and CDR2 FYNNEI. V dropped 0 bases and J dropped 5 bases, with 7 bases sitting between them. CDR3: CASSEAGGYGYTF. DNA for the CDR3: TGTGCCAGCAGTGAAGCAGGAGGTTATGGCTACACCTTC.

This CDR3 reads CAWSVNRGTDTQYF. The DNA for the CDR3 is TGTGCCTGGAGTGTGAACAGGGGCACAGATACGCAGTATTTT. The chain links TRBV30 to TRBJ2-3; perhaps TRBD1 as D (6 bases). CDR1 GTSNPN and CDR2 SVGIG come from the germline V gene (reference sequence). With 0 bases removed from V and 1 base from J, the gap between germline ends came to 8 bases. This CDR3 is built from 14 residues.

The V and J genes are TRBV24-1 and TRBJ1-2, with 8 bases lining up with TRBD1. Trimming cost V 3 bases and J 4 bases; bases outside gene matches: 6. CDR3 size: 15 residues. The germline gives CDR1 KGHDR, CDR2 SFDVKD. CDR3 sequence (DNA): TGTGCCACCAGTGATCCCTGGACAGGGCCCTATGGCTACACCTTC. This encodes CATSDPWTGPYGYTF.

The gene calls are TRBV7-3 and TRBJ1-1, with D tentatively TRBD1 (5 bases). Germline V gives CDR1 SGHTA, CDR2 FQGTGA. The CDR3 is made up of 13 amino acids. V was clipped by 3 bases and J by 4 bases, with 9 bases between them. CDR3 loop: CASSFNTGTEAFF. In nucleotides, the CDR3 is TGTGCCAGCAGCTTCAACACAGGCACTGAAGCTTTCTTT.

This chain uses TRBV19 with TRBJ2-5; 10 bases fit TRBD1. V trimming: 4 bases; J trimming: 1 base; junction bases outside the gene matches: 0. In germline, CDR1 is LNHDA, CDR2 SQIVND (reference sequence). The CDR3 sequence is 14 residues long. The CDR3 DNA sequence: TGTGCCAGTAGTAGACAGGGGGCCCAAGAGACCCAGTACTTC. It translates to CASSRQGAQETQYF. Looking up the rest from reference TRBV19 and TRBJ2-5 gives the full variable domain: DGGITQSPKYLFRKEGQNVTLSCEQNLNHDAMYWYRQDPGQGLRLIYYSQIVNDFQKGDIAEGYSVSREKKESFPLTVTSAQKNPTAFYLCASSRQGAQETQYFGPGTRLLVL.

V and J are TRBV5-6 and TRBJ2-1; D gene uncertain. Germline V gene sequence: CDR1 SGHDT, CDR2 YYEEEE. V was clipped by 4 bases and J by 4 bases, with 6 bases between them. The CDR3 totals 12 residues. The CDR3 region is CASSLRYNEQFF. CDR3 sequence (DNA): TGTGCCAGCAGCCTCCGTTACAATGAGCAGTTCTTC. The full variable domain, completed using reference TRBV5-6 and TRBJ2-1, is DAGVTQSPTHLIKTRGQQVTLRCSPKSGHDTVSWYQQALGQGPQFIFQYYEEEERQRGNFPDRFSGHQFPNYSSELNVNALLLGDSALYLCASSLRYNEQFFGPGTRLTVL.

Written as DNA, the CDR3 is TGTGCCAGCAGCGTAGCGGGACAGACTTACAATGAGCAGTTCTTC. This encodes CASSVAGQTYNEQFF. V and J are TRBV9 and TRBJ2-1, with 7 bases lining up with TRBD1. V shed 0 bases, J shed 4 bases, and the junction held 4 bases outside the gene matches. CDR3 length: 15 residues. Per the germline V gene, CDR1 is SGDLS and CDR2 is YYNGEE.

The V call is TRBV5-4, the J call TRBJ1-6; perhaps TRBD1 as D (5 bases). The V and J ends lost 2 bases and 9 bases respectively, with 12 bases between them. The germline gives CDR1 SGHNT, CDR2 YYREEE (reference sequence). CDR3 length: 14 amino acids. For the CDR3, the DNA is TGTGCCAGCAGCTTACAAGGGCAGGGTTCACCCCTCCACTTT. Translation gives CASSLQGQGSPLHF.

The rearrangement uses TRBV5-3 and TRBJ1-5, with a possible D match to TRBD1 (5 bases). TRBV5-3 has ORF status, its function being uncertain. This CDR3 is built from 15 residues. V was shortened by 0 bases and J by 7 bases, with 14 bases between the two germline ends. CDR3 nucleotide sequence: TGTGCCAGAAGCTTGGTTGGGGCAGCCAGGCAGCCCCAGCATTTT. It is translated as CARSLVGAARQPQHF.

The chain has TRBV19 and TRBJ1-3; unclear D gene. CDR1 and CDR2 from the germline V gene are LNHDA and SQIVND (reference sequence). V lost 4 bases, J lost 2 bases, and 12 bases lay in between. This CDR3 spans 15 amino acids. CDR3 nucleotides: TGTGCCAGTAGTAGGTGGTGGGGAGCTGGAAACACCATATATTTT. Translating it yields CASSRWWGAGNTIYF. Looking up the rest from reference TRBV19 and TRBJ1-3 gives the full variable domain: DGGITQSPKYLFRKEGQNVTLSCEQNLNHDAMYWYRQDPGQGLRLIYYSQIVNDFQKGDIAEGYSVSREKKESFPLTVTSAQKNPTAFYLCASSRWWGAGNTIYFGEGSWLTVV.

The V and J genes are TRBV6-5 and TRBJ2-2; D unclear. V lost 8 bases and J 5 bases, leaving 18 bases between the germline ends. CDR1 MNHEY and CDR2 SVGAGI come from the germline V gene. The CDR3 contains 15 residues. CDR3 sequence (DNA): TGTGCCAGCGGGCAAATTTCTACTGGGACCGGGGAGCTGTTTTTT. Translating it yields CASGQISTGTGELFF.

This chain joins TRBV3-1 (or the pseudogene TRBV3-2) and TRBJ2-3, with 10 bases lining up with TRBD2. CDR1 and CDR2 (germline): LGHDT, YNNKEL (reference sequence). This CDR3 has 17 amino acids. V lost 3 bases to trimming and J lost 0 bases; unmatched junction nucleotides: 6. CDR3 nucleotide sequence: TGTGCCAGCAGCCAGGAACTAGCGGGGCTTAGCACAGATACGCAGTATTTT. Encoded protein: CASSQELAGLSTDTQYF.

This sequence joins TRBV5-6 and TRBJ1-1; tentative D call: TRBD1 (6 bases). From germline, CDR1 is SGHDT and CDR2 YYEEEE. The CDR3 consists of 14 residues. The ends were cut back, 4 bases at V and 0 bases at J, with 10 bases in the middle. The CDR3: CASSQQGLNTEAFF. CDR3 in DNA: TGTGCCAGCAGCCAACAGGGACTGAACACTGAAGCTTTCTTT.

This rearrangement joins TRBV18 to TRBJ1-1; maybe TRBD1 (6 bases). The CDR3 totals 12 residues. Trimming took 6 bases from V and 6 from J, leaving 11 bases between them. CDR1 and CDR2 (germline): KGHSH, LQKENI. CDR3 amino acids: CASSQQGAEAFF. For the CDR3, the DNA is TGTGCCAGCTCGCAACAGGGCGCTGAAGCTTTCTTT.

This chain connects TRBV4-1 to TRBJ1-6; perhaps TRBD1 as D (5 bases). V was pared by 2 bases and J by 11 bases, with 16 bases between. Germline assignment: CDR1 MGHRA and CDR2 YSYEKL. This CDR3 region has 15 residues. CDR3 in DNA: TGCGCCAGCAGCCAAAAATGGCAGGGCGACACACCCCTCCACTTT. Residues: CASSQKWQGDTPLHF.

The chain links TRBV3-1 (or the pseudogene TRBV3-2) to TRBJ1-1; weak D call: TRBD1 (6 bases). Germline values: CDR1 LGHDT, CDR2 YNNKEL (reference sequence). The ends were cut back, 1 base at V and 10 bases at J, with 13 bases in the middle. The CDR3 sequence is 13 residues long. CDR3 region: CASSQATGARAFF. The CDR3 nucleotides are TGTGCCAGCAGCCAAGCGACAGGTGCGCGAGCTTTCTTT.

This clone was recorded at least ten times. The chain joins TRBV7-9 to TRBJ2-3, with D possibly matching TRBD1 (6 bases). V lost 5 bases, J lost 6 bases, and 9 bases lay in between. In germline, CDR1 is SEHNR, CDR2 FQNEAQ (reference sequence). The CDR3 covers 12 residues. The CDR3 DNA follows: TGTGCCAGCAGCGAGGGGGAGGATACGCAGTATTTT. Its translation: CASSEGEDTQYF.